This paragraph covers one T cell receptor beta chain sequence. Its antigen remains undetermined. HCMV-specific IgG was detected in serum with a commercial ELISA kit to determine HCMV serostatus. Ficoll density gradient centrifugation was used to isolate peripheral blood mononuclear cells from blood. The data belong to a study of T cells expressing NK-cell markers (dated by TCRdb to the early 2020s). With regard to the full study: In sorted CD3+CD56+NKG2C+, CD3+CD56+NKG2C- and CD3+CD56-NKG2C+ T-cell subsets from eight donors, TCR beta-chain repertoires were profiled. Among the eight sequenced donors, seven were HCMV-seropositive and one was HCMV-seronegative. All eight donors whose samples were sequenced were randomly selected healthy volunteers, three of them men and five women. Sequencing of the libraries produced 2 x 150 bp reads on Illumina HiSeq 2000/2500, MiSeq or NextSeq.

The CDR3 runs 14 residues from the cysteine to the phenylalanine. No DNA is listed. From a lookup of the germline V gene, CDR1 and CDR2 are SGHRS and YFSETQ. Instrument used: Illumina HiSeq 2000. TCR beta cDNA libraries were made by 5'RACE template switching that added a universal primer site and unique molecular identifiers. Priming for cDNA synthesis came from the TCR beta constant segment, and two successive PCR amplification steps followed. For the original study's pipeline: MIGEC was used to demultiplex reads and group reads by UMI, and MiTCR was used to assemble and quantify clonotypes. To remove erroneous sequences, TCR cDNA sequences were retained only when supported by two or more reads. Downstream repertoire analysis used the tcR package, and clonotypes were matched across fractions by CDR3 nucleotide sequence plus V segment. Antigen specificity was annotated against VDJdb with VDJmatch, allowing one amino acid substitution in CDR3. One entry per CDR3 protein sequence results from the TCRdb reprocessing of the reads, with DNA left out. TCRdb assigned the V and J calls; the authors' analysis was not used. The sample's clone listing holds 300,000 to 500,000 distinct CDR3 sequences. Approximately 11% of the sample belongs to the ten largest clones.

Points the paper makes about the study in general: Whether the expanded NKG2C-expressing T cell clones were specific for HCMV antigens was left unclear. In several donors, the dominant CD3+CD56+NKG2C+ clonotypes were found to rank among the top 10 CD8+ clonotypes and to make up roughly 1.0-8% of CD8+ T cells. Those dominant clonotypes were again the most abundant among CD3+CD56-NKG2C+ cells in a handful of donors, at roughly 25-65%.

The clonotype was recovered from a woman in her 50s in good health. Donor details come from another sample of the same person, matched by shared clones. The chain employs TRBV5-1 and TRBJ2-7; checking the TCRdb D call of TRBD1 is not possible without DNA. Sequencing was carried out using blood T cells: a sorted CD56 or NKG2C T cell subset, CD4+ or CD8+ T cells, or bulk PBMC T cells (not recorded which). CDR3 reads: CASSLVPGTGEQYF.